This T cell receptor beta chain was sequenced in a study of OX40 agonist ivuxolimab in advanced cancers. Background for the entire study: Ivuxolimab, which targeted the costimulatory receptor OX40 (CD134), was an agonistic, fully human IgG2 monoclonal antibody. Partial responses were achieved by three dose-escalation patients, of whom one had hepatocellular carcinoma and two had cutaneous melanoma. Of the approximately 53 patients in dose escalation, approximately 20 had hepatocellular carcinoma, about 15 had melanoma, 9 had renal cell carcinoma and 9 had head and neck cancer. The purpose of peripheral TCRbeta sequencing was to test whether ivuxolimab changed TCR sequence diversity and led to clonal T-cell expansion. In the dose-escalation cohort, 70% to 85% of patients were male, and the mean age was approximately 60 years, with a range of about 23 to 90. The paper describes the monotherapy dose-escalation part (N ≈ 52 patients) of the phase I trial of ivuxolimab. Intravenous ivuxolimab was administered to patients every 2 weeks at six dose levels: 0.01, 0.1, 0.3, 1.5, 3 and 10 mg/kg. Prior anti-PD-1, anti-PD-L1 or anti-CTLA-4 therapy was permitted, and about 40% of dose-escalation patients had received checkpoint inhibitors. General conclusions and limits of the study: After ivuxolimab, CD8+ T cells had more expanded clones than CD4+ T cells on average. Low levels of normalized T-cell clonal expansion were also shown by some nonresponding patients. In partial responders in the 0.1-3.0 mg/kg groups, normalized peripheral clonal expansion was found to be among the lowest, especially among CD8+ T cells. The antigen specificity of the clonally expanded peripheral T cells was not determined. At doses from 0.1 to 3.0 mg/kg, clonal expansion was seen in both CD4+ and CD8+ blood T cells between baseline and week 6.

Genomic DNA was extracted from sorted cells for sequencing of the TCRbeta CDR3 region. The immunoSEQ Assay was used to sequence the TCRbeta CDR3 regions. Drawn from immuneACCESS, this table holds only the in-frame rearrangements with V and J called that TCRdb kept. Clones are partly lost; checked studies trace under half to an unresolved V gene and leave the rest unexplained. This sample lists about 69,000 clones; over 80% were detected once. Clones ranked in the top ten supply more than 14% of the sample. Spanning cysteine to phenylalanine, the CDR3 consists of 15 amino acids. Only CDR3 DNA is held: 45 bases, read in frame from base 1. Deletion took 8 bases off V and 2 bases off J, with a span of 16 bases between the germline ends. CDR1 and CDR2 were assigned from the germline V gene (reference sequence) as MNHEY and SMNVEV. For this clone: Its antigen has not been determined. No quality values exist for individual bases; no much larger clone is one base distant.

The trial excluded patients who had a history of autoimmune disease or who were on systemic immunosuppression. In every dose cohort, peripheral blood was drawn for TCR sequencing at baseline, cycle 4 day 1, and cycle 7 day 1. The samples were drawn from a first-in-human, open-label, multicenter phase I dose-escalation trial of ivuxolimab. Adults with locally advanced or metastatic melanoma, renal cell, hepatocellular, or head and neck squamous cell carcinoma were enrolled in the trial. Before TCR sequencing, CD4+ and CD8+ T cells were separately sorted from peripheral blood. Sample: CD4+ or CD8+ T cells sorted from blood, taken in a trial of the OX40 agonist ivuxolimab. This receptor chain uses TRBV27 and TRBJ1-5; matching of 5 bases hints at TRBD1 as the D gene. The sequence was collected from an adult with an advanced solid tumor such as melanoma, head and neck, liver or kidney cancer. DNA sequence: TGTGCCAGCGGTGGGGCAGGAGTAGGCAATCAGCCCCAGCATTTT. Its product reads: CASGGAGVGNQPQHF.